The rows below give T cell receptor beta chains drawn from one sample of a study of cytomegalovirus exposure and HLA in healthy donors. The protocol was immunoSEQ multiplex PCR, while the TCRdb copy is restricted to in-frame clones and leaves out a portion. The sample includes around 130,000 clones, just under 75% of them seen just once. The sample comprised PBMCs. These receptors all come from a man aged 40-49 years in good health and CMV-seropositive. Both conserved end residues are part of each CDR3. The D gene is left open where the match is weak. The listing skips clone size in some rows; elsewhere it reads once, few, many or a size class.

V	D	J	size	CDR3	DNA
TRBV4-2	TRBD1	TRBJ2-1	.	CASSQEGQLPNEQFF	TGTGCCAGCAGCCAAGAGGGACAGTTGCCCAATGAGCAGTTCTTC
TRBV28	TRBD1	TRBJ2-7	.	CASSLWTGEAIYEQYF	TGTGCCAGCAGTTTATGGACAGGGGAGGCCATTTACGAGCAGTACTTC
TRBV5-1	.	TRBJ1-5	.	CASSPTAGSNQPQHF	TGCGCCAGCAGCCCTACAGCGGGGAGCAATCAGCCCCAGCATTTT
TRBV11-3	.	TRBJ2-1	.	CASSLDPAPSNEQFF	TGTGCCAGCAGCTTAGACCCCGCTCCCAGTAATGAGCAGTTCTTC
TRBV18	.	TRBJ1-4	.	CASSPSAGPNEKLFF	TGTGCCAGCTCACCCTCTGCGGGACCTAATGAAAAACTGTTTTTT
TRBV28	.	TRBJ2-1	once	CASRLSYNEQFF	TGTGCCAGCAGGCTCAGTTACAATGAGCAGTTCTTC
TRBV27	TRBD1	TRBJ2-1	.	CASRRQGVPGNEQFF	TGTGCCAGCAGACGACAGGGGGTTCCGGGAAATGAGCAGTTCTTC
TRBV5-6	.	TRBJ1-4	.	CASTFRGQGEKLFF	TGTGCCAGCACCTTTAGGGGACAAGGTGAAAAACTGTTTTTT
TRBV28	.	TRBJ1-2	.	CASRRRGAQYGYTF	TGTGCCAGCAGGCGCCGGGGGGCGCAGTATGGCTACACCTTC
TRBV2	.	TRBJ1-5	.	CASTVKQGFNQPQHF	TGTGCCAGCACGGTAAAACAGGGTTTCAATCAGCCCCAGCATTTT
TRBV5-1	TRBD2	TRBJ2-1	.	CASSPGLAEDEQFF	TGCGCCAGCAGCCCTGGACTAGCCGAGGATGAGCAGTTCTTC
TRBV11-2	.	TRBJ2-1	.	CASATRYNEQFF	TGTGCCAGCGCCACACGTTACAATGAGCAGTTCTTC
TRBV29-1	.	TRBJ2-5	.	CSVVSQGAIQETQYF	TGCAGCGTTGTATCCCAGGGCGCTATCCAAGAGACCCAGTACTTC
TRBV19	TRBD1	TRBJ1-5	once	CASSPQGARSNQPQHF	TGTGCCAGTAGTCCTCAGGGGGCGCGGAGCAATCAGCCCCAGCATTTT
TRBV10-1	TRBD1	TRBJ1-1	.	CASSERAGGYGDTEAFF	TGCGCCAGCAGTGAAAGGGCAGGGGGGTACGGCGATACTGAAGCTTTCTTT
TRBV5-1	.	TRBJ2-6	.	CASSQQGLGANVLTF	TGCGCCAGCAGCCAACAGGGTCTTGGGGCCAACGTCCTGACTTTC
TRBV5-1	.	TRBJ1-1	.	CASSLEAGQNTEAFF	TGCGCCAGCAGCTTGGAAGCGGGCCAGAACACTGAAGCTTTCTTT
TRBV6-1	TRBD2	TRBJ2-1	.	CASSTSGGGDEQFF	TGTGCCAGCAGTACTAGCGGGGGGGGAGATGAGCAGTTCTTC
TRBV6-5	.	TRBJ1-5	.	CASSRGLQPQHF	TGTGCCAGCAGTAGGGGGTTGCAGCCCCAGCATTTT
TRBV5-1	TRBD1	TRBJ2-7	large	CASSLRDRPYEQYF	TGCGCCAGCAGCCTCCGGGACAGACCCTACGAGCAGTACTTC
TRBV7-8	.	TRBJ2-7	once	CASGGTKGYEQYF	TGTGCCAGTGGGGGGACGAAGGGCTACGAGCAGTACTTC
TRBV14	.	TRBJ1-4	.	CASSQVRGATNEKLFF	TGTGCCAGCAGCCAAGTCAGAGGAGCAACTAATGAAAAACTGTTTTTT
TRBV6-5	.	TRBJ2-3	few	CASRQTGSGTQYF	TGTGCCAGCAGACAGACAGGTTCGGGTACGCAGTATTTT
TRBV30	.	TRBJ1-6	.	CAWSLGEGSPLHF	TGTGCCTGGAGCCTAGGGGAGGGATCACCCCTCCACTTT
TRBV5-1	TRBD2	TRBJ2-3	.	CASSLAVAGLNTDTQYF	TGCGCCAGCAGCTTGGCGGTAGCGGGTTTGAACACAGATACGCAGTATTTT
TRBV5-4	TRBD2	TRBJ2-5	.	CASSLGAGDQETQYF	TGTGCCAGCAGCTTGGGGGCGGGAGATCAAGAGACCCAGTACTTC
TRBV2	TRBD2	TRBJ2-1	.	CASKPGLAGNEQFF	TGTGCCAGCAAGCCGGGACTAGCAGGCAATGAGCAGTTCTTC
TRBV11-2	.	TRBJ2-6	.	CASSLSAGFGANVLTF	TGTGCCAGCAGCTTATCGGCAGGGTTTGGGGCCAACGTCCTGACTTTC
TRBV15	.	TRBJ1-1	.	CATSLGVFTEAFF	TGTGCCACCAGCCTCGGGGTGTTCACTGAAGCTTTCTTT
TRBV28	.	TRBJ1-6	.	CASNDRSSYNSPLHF	TGTGCCAGCAATGACAGGAGCTCCTATAATTCACCCCTCCACTTT